These 24 T cell receptor beta chains share one sample of origin, sequenced in a study of blood T cell repertoires in COVID-19. Profiling relied on immunoSEQ multiplex PCR, and the TCRdb table lists in-frame clones only, not all of them. The sample holds about 260,000 clones, approximately 86% seen once. Sequences were obtained from peripheral blood. The receptors stem from a middle-aged man who had recovered from COVID-19.

The chain uses TRBV6-1 and TRBJ1-2; tentatively, D is TRBD1 (5 bases). The CDR3 is 14 amino acids. The germline V gene has CDR1 MNHNS and CDR2 SASEGT. Between the trimmed V and J ends, which lost 6 bases and 0 bases, there was a span of 11 bases. The CDR3: CASSTYRSNYGYTF. DNA for the CDR3: TGTGCCAGCAGCACATACAGGTCTAACTATGGCTACACCTTC.

This clone showed up just once. CDR3 in DNA: TGTGCCAGCAGGCCGGGACTAGCGGGAGCCGAGCAGTACTTC. As protein: CASRPGLAGAEQYF. J is TRBJ2-7 and V is TRBV2; TRBD2 matches at 14 bases. The CDR3 contains 14 residues. The germline gives CDR1 SNHLY, CDR2 FYNNEI. Unmatched junction bases numbered 4, after V lost 6 bases and J lost 6 bases.

The chain uses TRBV29-1 and TRBJ1-5; 8 bases align to TRBD1. Germline lookup yields CDR1 SQVTM and CDR2 ANQGSEA. Losses at the gene ends were 0 bases for V and 1 base for J; bases not matched to a gene: 11. This CDR3 is built from 18 residues. The CDR3 sequence is CSVEDRDRGRVSNQPQHF. The DNA for the CDR3 is TGCAGCGTTGAAGATCGAGACAGGGGAAGGGTGAGCAATCAGCCCCAGCATTTT.

This clone has just a few counts. J is TRBJ1-2 and V is TRBV19; TRBD1 matches 8 bases. CDR3 size: 15 residues. Trimming at V came to 3 bases and at J to 3 bases, leaving 6 bases not matched to a gene. CDR1 is LNHDA and CDR2 is SQIVND in the germline V gene (reference sequence). The CDR3 sequence is CASSIPDRAYYGYTF. The CDR3 DNA follows: TGTGCCAGTAGTATCCCGGACAGGGCATACTATGGCTACACCTTC.

The chain carries TRBV18 and TRBJ2-1; TRBD2 aligns across 12 bases. V shed 8 bases, J shed 5 bases, and the junction held 4 bases outside the gene matches. Germline CDR1 reads KGHSH; CDR2 reads LQKENI. The CDR3 has 14 residues. CDR3 sequence: CASRTSGAHNEQFF. In DNA, the CDR3 is TGTGCCAGCCGGACTAGCGGGGCTCACAATGAGCAGTTCTTC.

J is TRBJ1-1 and V is TRBV19, with D uncertain. The CDR3 sequence is 14 residues long. The ends were cut back, 2 bases at V and 4 bases at J, with 11 bases in the middle. Germline values: CDR1 LNHDA, CDR2 SQIVND (reference sequence). Written as DNA, the CDR3 is TGTGCCAGTAGTATAACACGGGTTGGCACTGAAGCTTTCTTT. This gives the protein CASSITRVGTEAFF.

The V and J genes are TRBV30 and TRBJ2-4; D is ambiguous. The germline V gene has CDR1 GTSNPN and CDR2 SVGIG (reference sequence). The V end was cut by 4 bases, the J end by 3 bases, with 10 bases between. CDR3 length: 13 amino acids. The DNA of the CDR3 is TGTGCCTGGACCGGTCATGGCAAAAACATTCAGTACTTC. Encoded protein: CAWTGHGKNIQYF.

The V call is TRBV27, the J call TRBJ1-5, with a weak D call TRBD1 (6 bases). Germline CDR1 is MNHEY and CDR2 is SMNVEV (reference sequence). The V end lost 6 bases, the J end lost 5 bases, and 11 bases lay between the germline ends. CDR3 length: 13 residues. The CDR3 DNA is TGTGCCAGCAGACAGGGAACCCATCAGCCCCAGCATTTT. It translates to CASRQGTHQPQHF.

This chain connects TRBV7-9 to TRBJ2-7; TRBD2 agrees at 12 bases. CDR1 SEHNR and CDR2 FQNEAQ come from the germline V gene (reference sequence). There are 18 residues in the CDR3. Germline trimming cut 4 bases from V and 0 bases from J; bases unmatched to any gene: 10. CDR3 residues: CASSWVVGLAGSSYEQYF. The CDR3 bases are TGTGCCAGCAGCTGGGTTGTGGGACTAGCGGGTTCCTCCTACGAGCAGTACTTC.

This clone has only one observation. The chain employs TRBV9 and TRBJ2-3; 9 bases map to TRBD2. Germline V CDR1 and CDR2: SGDLS, YYNGEE. The ends lost 0 bases at V and 6 bases at J; junction bases unmatched: 11. This CDR3 contains 17 residues. As DNA, the CDR3 is TGTGCCAGCAGCGTAGGGCCTGCGGGGGGGCCTACCGATACGCAGTATTTT. Residues: CASSVGPAGGPTDTQYF.

The chain couples TRBV4-3 to TRBJ1-1; 7 nucleotides align to TRBD1. Germline lookup yields CDR1 LGHNA and CDR2 YSLEER. V lost 5 bases to trimming and J lost 1 base; unmatched junction nucleotides: 4. The CDR3 sequence is 14 residues long. Here the CDR3 DNA reads TGCGCCAGCAGCATACAGGGGAGGAACACTGAAGCTTTCTTT. Protein sequence: CASSIQGRNTEAFF.

The V and J genes are TRBV7-2 and TRBJ2-1; 13 positions match TRBD2. This CDR3 comprises 19 residues. V lost 5 bases, J lost 0 bases, and 10 bases stayed unmatched. CDR1 is SGHTA, CDR2 FQGNSA, per germline. The CDR3: CASSRTSGGVGSSYNEQFF. Here the CDR3 DNA reads TGTGCCAGCAGCCGCACTAGCGGGGGGGTGGGGAGCTCCTACAATGAGCAGTTCTTC.

This clone was observed a handful of times. The chain employs TRBV5-1 and TRBJ2-7, with TRBD1 matching over 9 bases. CDR3 length: 17 amino acids. Germline CDR1 SGHRS, CDR2 YFSETQ. Trimming took 4 bases from V and 1 from J; bases not matched to a gene: 12. The CDR3: CASSPSWTGALSYEQYF. CDR3 coding DNA: TGCGCCAGCAGCCCTAGCTGGACAGGGGCGCTTTCCTACGAGCAGTACTTC.

This chain uses TRBV2 with TRBJ2-7, with 10 bases aligning to TRBD1. Looked up from germline, CDR1 is SNHLY and CDR2 is FYNNEI. The CDR3 length is 14 residues. V was pared by 2 bases and J by 4 bases, with 2 bases of the junction left unmatched. The CDR3 is CASSETGQGYEQYF. The CDR3 nucleotides read TGTGCCAGCAGTGAAACGGGACAGGGGTACGAGCAGTACTTC. Complete variable domain (other parts from reference TRBV2 and TRBJ2-7): EPEVTQTPSHQVTQMGQEVILRCVPISNHLYFYWYRQILGQKVEFLVSFYNNEISEKSEIFDDQFSVERPDGSNFTLKIRSTKLEDSAMYFCASSETGQGYEQYFGPGTRLTVT.

The chain carries TRBV5-6 and TRBJ1-1; 10 bases line up with TRBD1. V trimming: 4 bases; J trimming: 10 bases; junction bases outside the gene matches: 7. CDR1 SGHDT and CDR2 YYEEEE come from the germline V gene. The CDR3 runs to 13 residues. The CDR3 coding sequence is TGTGCCAGCAGCAGGGACAGGGGAAACGGAGCTTTCTTT. Amino acid sequence: CASSRDRGNGAFF.

The chain recombines TRBV6-7 with TRBJ2-4; D gene uncertain. TRBV6-7 is designated an ORF whose function remains uncertain. The CDR3 runs to 17 residues. Between the trimmed V and J ends, which lost 1 base and 0 bases, there was a span of 13 bases. CDR3 sequence (DNA): TGTGCCAGCAGTTACTTCCCCGTGGCTCTAGCCAAAAACATTCAGTACTTC. Protein sequence: CASSYFPVALAKNIQYF.

This clone was counted a few times. This chain links TRBV7-9 with TRBJ2-1, with D possibly TRBD2 on 6 matching bases. Germline CDR1 SEHNR, CDR2 FQNEAQ (reference sequence). Trimming removed 3 bases from V and 2 bases from J, with 14 bases in between. This CDR3 comprises 16 residues. CDR3 sequence (DNA): TGTGCCAGCAGCTTGGCGACTAGGCCGACCTACAATGAGCAGTTCTTC. As protein: CASSLATRPTYNEQFF.

This chain joins TRBV7-2 and TRBJ1-2; D remains ambiguous. Germline V gives CDR1 SGHTA, CDR2 FQGNSA. The V and J ends lost 3 bases and 8 bases respectively, with 19 bases between them. The CDR3 totals 15 residues. The CDR3 reads CASSLVPRTVMGYTF. In DNA form, the CDR3 reads TGTGCCAGCAGCTTGGTTCCCCGGACTGTGATGGGCTACACCTTC.

The rearrangement uses TRBV21-1 and TRBJ2-7; TRBD2 was called by the table and not checked on the DNA. TRBV21-1 constitutes a pseudogene. The CDR3 runs 17 residues. The DNA of the CDR3 is TGTGCCAGCAGCATAAAAGGTAGGCGGGCGCGGAGGCGCGAGCAGTACTTC. It encodes CASSIKGRRARRREQYF.

The J gene is TRBJ1-1, the V gene TRBV29-1, with D possibly matching TRBD1 (5 bases). Per the germline V gene, CDR1 is SQVTM and CDR2 is ANQGSEA. With 4 bases removed from V and 0 bases from J, the gap between germline ends came to 9 bases. This CDR3 contains 13 residues. For the CDR3, the DNA is TGCAGCGTTGCGGGGGTTATGAACACTGAAGCTTTCTTT. As protein: CSVAGVMNTEAFF.

The CDR3 is CASSQGLRTGELFF. Written as DNA, the CDR3 is TGTGCCAGCAGCCAGGGCCTTAGGACCGGGGAGCTGTTTTTT. This chain uses TRBV6-5 with TRBJ2-2; D might be TRBD1 (5 bases). This CDR3 spans 14 amino acids. V was trimmed by 6 bases and J by 5 bases, leaving 13 bases between them. CDR1 is MNHEY, CDR2 SVGAGI, per germline.

This chain links TRBV5-1 with TRBJ2-1, with TRBD2 as a possible D gene (6 bases). The CDR3 length is 16 residues. V was shortened by 0 bases and J by 3 bases, with 13 bases between the two germline ends. Germline-derived CDR1 and CDR2 are SGHRS and YFSETQ. CDR3 loop: CASSLAGGINYNEQFF. Here the CDR3 DNA reads TGCGCCAGCAGCTTGGCAGGAGGGATCAACTACAATGAGCAGTTCTTC. The full variable domain, rest sourced from reference TRBV5-1 and TRBJ2-1, is KAGVTQTPRYLIKTRGQQVTLSCSPISGHRSVSWYQQTPGQGLQFLFEYFSETQRNKGNFPGRFSGRQFSNSRSEMNVSTLELGDSALYLCASSLAGGINYNEQFFGPGTRLTVL.

The chain recombines TRBV30 with TRBJ1-1; TRBD1 matches at 7 bases. CDR3 length equals 13 residues. Trimming at V came to 3 bases and at J to 2 bases, leaving 3 bases not matched to a gene. CDR1 and CDR2 from the germline V gene are GTSNPN and SVGIG (reference sequence). The CDR3 coding sequence is TGTGCCTGGAGGGGACAGCCTAACACTGAAGCTTTCTTT. Translation gives CAWRGQPNTEAFF.

This clone was recorded only once. This chain links TRBV11-2 with TRBJ2-3; D may be TRBD2 (6 bases). The germline V and J ends were trimmed by 5 bases and 5 bases, with 11 bases remaining between them. The germline gives CDR1 SGHAT, CDR2 FQNNGV. There are 13 residues in the CDR3. CDR3 region: CASSPRRGDTQYF. Written as DNA, the CDR3 is TGTGCCAGCAGCCCCCGGCGGGGAGATACGCAGTATTTT.